Below, 15 T cell receptor beta chains from the same sample are listed, as sequenced in a study of shared T cell receptors in the human thymus. Measured with immunoSEQ multiplex PCR; TCRdb has only the in-frame clones, and not every one. The sample shows hundreds of thousands of clones, approximately 89% of them seen only once. The same sample was also studied in work on human thymus T cells.

Material: thymocytes. The source of these receptors is a boy in the first two years of life with a congenital heart defect.

The rearrangement links TRBV5-1 to TRBJ1-1, with 7 bases identical to TRBD1. This CDR3 has 17 residues. Germline assignment: CDR1 SGHRS and CDR2 YFSETQ. With V trimmed by 4 bases and J by 0 bases, 12 bases remained unmatched. CDR3 nucleotide sequence: TGCGCCAGCAGCGTCAACAGGGGTAGGGGGATGAACACTGAAGCTTTCTTT. Its protein is CASSVNRGRGMNTEAFF.

The chain employs TRBV10-1 and TRBJ1-5; tentative D call: TRBD1 (5 bases). The V gene's germline CDR1 is WNHNN and CDR2 SYGVQD (reference sequence). V was pared by 2 bases and J by 3 bases, with 14 bases between. The CDR3 spans 16 residues. The CDR3 DNA reads TGCGCCAGCAGTGAGGGGCGGGGGACCTCCAATCAGCCCCAGCATTTT. Its protein is CASSEGRGTSNQPQHF.

V is TRBV5-5 and J is TRBJ1-5, with D possibly matching TRBD1 (6 bases). Germline V lookup: CDR1 SGHKS, CDR2 YYEKEE (reference sequence). The CDR3 extends over 16 amino acids. The V end lost 7 bases, the J end lost 0 bases, and 17 bases lay between the germline ends. The CDR3 nucleotides are TGTGCCAGCCAAAAAGGGGGGGGGTATAGCAATCAGCCCCAGCATTTT. Protein: CASQKGGGYSNQPQHF. Together with reference TRBV5-5 and TRBJ1-5, the CDR3 gives the full variable domain: DAGVTQSPTHLIKTRGQQVTLRCSPISGHKSVSWYQQVLGQGPQFIFQYYEKEERGRGNFPDRFSARQFPNYSSELNVNALLLGDSALYLCASQKGGGYSNQPQHFGDGTRLSIL.

The chain links TRBV27 to TRBJ2-2; D possibly corresponds to TRBD1 (6 bases). Germline V gene lookup returns CDR1 MNHEY and CDR2 SMNVEV (reference sequence). Trimming shortened V by 2 bases and J by 4 bases, and 14 bases separated the two germline ends. The CDR3 extends over 16 amino acids. The CDR3 nucleotides read TGTGCCAGCAGTTTAGATCCAGGGGCGGGCACCGGGGAGCTGTTTTTT. Translated, it gives CASSLDPGAGTGELFF.

This chain uses TRBV7-9 with TRBJ2-7, with 8 bases fitting TRBD1. CDR1 is SEHNR, CDR2 FQNEAQ, per germline (reference sequence). The CDR3 runs to 14 residues. J gave up 2 bases and V 4 bases, and 4 bases lay outside the gene matches. CDR3 in amino acids: CASSSPTGAYEQYF. The CDR3 region has the DNA TGTGCCAGCAGCTCACCGACAGGGGCCTACGAGCAGTACTTC.

CDR3 sequence reads: CAWSVNGLQSSNQPQHF. In DNA form, the CDR3 reads TGTGCCTGGAGTGTCAATGGACTTCAAAGTAGCAATCAGCCCCAGCATTTT. The V and J genes are TRBV30 and TRBJ1-5, with D uncertain. The CDR3 has 17 amino acids. Germline V gene sequence: CDR1 GTSNPN, CDR2 SVGIG (reference sequence). Trimming cost V 0 bases and J 0 bases, with 15 bases left between them.

The chain carries TRBV5-1 and TRBJ2-1, with TRBD1 identical over 10 bases. Germline-derived CDR1 and CDR2 are SGHRS and YFSETQ. J was trimmed by 4 bases and V by 4 bases; bases with no gene match: 14. The CDR3 loop spans 18 amino acids. The CDR3 loop reads CASSPIPKGQGSYNEQFF. For the CDR3, the DNA is TGCGCCAGCAGCCCTATTCCAAAGGGACAGGGGTCGTACAATGAGCAGTTCTTC.

The chain has TRBV10-3 and TRBJ2-4; 7 bases are a match to TRBD1. The CDR3 sequence is 19 residues long. Germline V gene sequence: CDR1 ENHRY, CDR2 SYGVKD. Trimming cost V 5 bases and J 7 bases; bases outside gene matches: 23. The CDR3 DNA reads as TGTGCCATCAGTAGACAAAGAAACAAGGGGGCTGGATATATGAACATTCAGTACTTC. Translated, it gives CAISRQRNKGAGYMNIQYF.

The chain employs TRBV2 and TRBJ2-3, with 10 nucleotides matching TRBD2. Germline trimming cut 7 bases from V and 7 bases from J; bases unmatched to any gene: 11. CDR3 length equals 15 residues. The germline gives CDR1 SNHLY, CDR2 FYNNEI. CDR3 DNA sequence: TGTGCCAGCAAGGAGGGAGCGGGGGGGCGGTATACGCAGTATTTT. It translates to CASKEGAGGRYTQYF.

The chain combines TRBV5-4 with TRBJ2-7; tentative D call: TRBD2 (5 bases). V was shortened by 4 bases and J by 4 bases, with 6 bases between the two germline ends. This CDR3 is 11 amino acids long. CDR1 is SGHNT and CDR2 is YYREEE in the germline V gene (reference sequence). The CDR3 sequence is CASSGEYEQYF. The CDR3 region has the DNA TGTGCCAGCAGCGGGGAGTACGAGCAGTACTTC.

The V call is TRBV7-6, the J call TRBJ2-1; 9 nucleotides line up with TRBD1. Germline-derived CDR1 and CDR2 are SGHVS and FNYEAQ. The CDR3 length is 18 residues. Trimming removed 1 base from V and 7 bases from J; junction bases left unmatched: 14. CDR3 sequence: CASSLGDRAPFLANEQFF. CDR3 in DNA: TGTGCCAGCAGCTTAGGGGACAGGGCCCCTTTTTTGGCTAATGAGCAGTTCTTC.

The CDR3 sequence is CASSQPGTGTQGLFF. The CDR3 DNA is TGTGCCAGCAGCCAACCTGGGACAGGGACGCAGGGGCTGTTTTTT. The rearrangement links TRBV7-9 to TRBJ1-4, with 9 bases fitting TRBD1. Germline V gene sequence: CDR1 SEHNR, CDR2 FQNEAQ (reference sequence). The CDR3 covers 15 residues. V dropped 5 bases and J dropped 14; count of bases not matched to a gene: 15.

The genes are TRBV29-1 and TRBJ2-5; 10 bases match TRBD2. This CDR3 spans 14 amino acids. V was clipped by 7 bases and J by 4 bases; unmatched bases: 9. Germline-derived CDR1 and CDR2 are SQVTM and ANQGSEA. The CDR3 loop reads CSAYPGLARETQYF. In DNA form, the CDR3 reads TGCAGCGCATACCCGGGACTAGCGAGAGAGACCCAGTACTTC.

The chain is built from TRBV28 and TRBJ2-7; 9 nucleotides match TRBD2. CDR3 length: 18 residues. The germline V gene has CDR1 MDHEN and CDR2 SYDVKM. V was pared by 6 bases and J by 1 base, with 16 bases of the junction left unmatched. The DNA for the CDR3 is TGTGCCAGCAGGGGTCTACTAGCGGGCCCGAGGGGATCCTACGAGCAGTACTTC. Its translation: CASRGLLAGPRGSYEQYF. Supplemented by reference TRBV28 and TRBJ2-7, the full variable domain reads DVKVTQSSRYLVKRTGEKVFLECVQDMDHENMFWYRQDPGLGLRLIYFSYDVKMKEKGDIPEGYSVSREKKERFSLILESASTNQTSMYLCASRGLLAGPRGSYEQYFGPGTRLTVT.

The chain links TRBV21-1 to TRBJ1-1; TRBD1 is the table's D call, not checked against the DNA. TRBV21-1 is a listed pseudogene. This CDR3 has 13 residues. The CDR3 loop reads CASSRQGGTEAFF. DNA of the CDR3: TGTGCCAGCAGCAGACAGGGAGGTACTGAAGCTTTCTTT.